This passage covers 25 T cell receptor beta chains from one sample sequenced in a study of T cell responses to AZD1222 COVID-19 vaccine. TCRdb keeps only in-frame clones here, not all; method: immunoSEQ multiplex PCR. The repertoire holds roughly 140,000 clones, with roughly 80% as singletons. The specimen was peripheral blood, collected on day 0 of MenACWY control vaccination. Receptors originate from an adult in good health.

CDR3 protein: CASSGARAGGNSPLHF. The CDR3 nucleotides read TGCGCCAGCAGTGGGGCCCGGGCGGGAGGTAATTCACCCCTCCACTTT. This chain connects TRBV10-2 to TRBJ1-6; unclear D gene. V lost 4 bases to trimming and J lost 6 bases, with 16 bases between them. The CDR3 contains 16 residues. The germline gives CDR1 WSHSY, CDR2 SAAADI.

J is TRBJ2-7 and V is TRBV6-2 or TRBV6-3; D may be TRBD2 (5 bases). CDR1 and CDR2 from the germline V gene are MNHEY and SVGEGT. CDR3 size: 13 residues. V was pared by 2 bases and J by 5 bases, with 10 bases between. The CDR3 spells CASSYGSVNEQYV. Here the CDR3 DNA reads TGTGCCAGCAGTTACGGGAGTGTCAACGAGCAGTACGTC.

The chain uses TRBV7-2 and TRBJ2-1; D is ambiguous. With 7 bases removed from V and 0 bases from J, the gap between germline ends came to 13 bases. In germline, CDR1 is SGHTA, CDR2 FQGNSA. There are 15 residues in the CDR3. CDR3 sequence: CASNVDPLSYNEQFF. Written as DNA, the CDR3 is TGTGCCAGCAACGTTGATCCCCTCTCCTACAATGAGCAGTTCTTC.

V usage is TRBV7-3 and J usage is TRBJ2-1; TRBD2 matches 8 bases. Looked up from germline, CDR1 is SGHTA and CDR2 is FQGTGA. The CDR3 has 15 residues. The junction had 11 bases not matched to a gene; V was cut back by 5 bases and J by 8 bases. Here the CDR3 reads CASSVRGGQLDEQFF. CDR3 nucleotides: TGTGCCAGCAGCGTCCGGGGGGGCCAACTAGATGAGCAGTTCTTC. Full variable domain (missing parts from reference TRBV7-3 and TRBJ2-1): GAGVSQTPSNKVTEKGKYVELRCDPISGHTALYWYRQSLGQGPEFLIYFQGTGAADDSGLPNDRFFAVRPEGSVSTLKIQRTERGDSAVYLCASSVRGGQLDEQFFGPGTRLTVL.

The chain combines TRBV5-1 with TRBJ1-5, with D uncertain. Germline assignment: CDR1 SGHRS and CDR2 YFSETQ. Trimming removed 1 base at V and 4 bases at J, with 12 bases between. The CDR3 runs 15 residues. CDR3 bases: TGCGCCAGCAGCTTGATGGGGAGGGAGAATCAGCCCCAGCATTTT. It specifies CASSLMGRENQPQHF.

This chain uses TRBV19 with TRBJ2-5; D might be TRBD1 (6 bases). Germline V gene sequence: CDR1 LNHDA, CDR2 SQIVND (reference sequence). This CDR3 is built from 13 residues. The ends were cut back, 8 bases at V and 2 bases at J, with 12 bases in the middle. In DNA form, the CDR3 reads TGTGCCAGTCGCACAACAGGGCAAGAGACCCAGTACTTC. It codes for CASRTTGQETQYF.

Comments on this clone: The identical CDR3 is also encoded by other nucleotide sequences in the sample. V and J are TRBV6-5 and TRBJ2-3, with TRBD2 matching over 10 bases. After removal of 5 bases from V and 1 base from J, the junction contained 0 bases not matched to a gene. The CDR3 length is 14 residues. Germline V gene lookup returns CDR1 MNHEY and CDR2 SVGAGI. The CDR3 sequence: CASSLAGGTDTQYF. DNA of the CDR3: TGTGCCAGCAGTCTAGCGGGGGGCACAGATACGCAGTATTTT.

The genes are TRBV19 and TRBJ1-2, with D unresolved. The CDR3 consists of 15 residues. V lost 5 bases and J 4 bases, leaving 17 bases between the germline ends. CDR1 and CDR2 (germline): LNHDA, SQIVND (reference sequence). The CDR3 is CASSDYTRSAYGYTF. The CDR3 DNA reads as TGTGCCAGTAGTGATTACACCCGGTCGGCCTATGGCTACACCTTC.

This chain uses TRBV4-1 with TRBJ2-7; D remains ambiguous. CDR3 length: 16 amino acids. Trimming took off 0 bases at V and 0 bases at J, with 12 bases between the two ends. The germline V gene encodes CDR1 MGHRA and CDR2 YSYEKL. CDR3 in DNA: TGCGCCAGCAGCCAAGATCCTGACCGCCGCTCCTACGAGCAGTACTTC. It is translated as CASSQDPDRRSYEQYF.

The CDR3: CASSPPDLYSGNTIYF. CDR3 nucleotide sequence: TGTGCCAGCAGTCCCCCGGATCTATACTCTGGAAACACCATATATTTT. This chain uses TRBV28 with TRBJ1-3; D unresolved. The length of the CDR3 is 16 residues. CDR1 MDHEN and CDR2 SYDVKM come from the germline V gene. The germline V and J ends were trimmed by 5 bases and 0 bases, with 14 bases remaining between them.

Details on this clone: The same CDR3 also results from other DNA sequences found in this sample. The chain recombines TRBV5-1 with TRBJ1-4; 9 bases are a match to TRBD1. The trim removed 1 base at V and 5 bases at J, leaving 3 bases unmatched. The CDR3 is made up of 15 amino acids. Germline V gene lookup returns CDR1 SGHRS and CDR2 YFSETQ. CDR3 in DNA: TGCGCCAGCAGCTTGCTGGGACAGGGAAATGAAAAACTGTTTTTT. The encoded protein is CASSLLGQGNEKLFF.

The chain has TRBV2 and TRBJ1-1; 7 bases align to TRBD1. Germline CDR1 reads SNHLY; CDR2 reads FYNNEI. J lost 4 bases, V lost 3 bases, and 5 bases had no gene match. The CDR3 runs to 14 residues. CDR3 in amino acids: CASSDRGHGTEAFF. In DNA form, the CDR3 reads TGTGCCAGCAGTGATAGGGGGCACGGCACTGAAGCTTTCTTT.

DNA for the CDR3: TGTGCCAGCAGCCGAGCGCCCGGGACAGGGAACAATGAGCAGTTCTTC. Protein sequence: CASSRAPGTGNNEQFF. The genes are TRBV3-1 (or the pseudogene TRBV3-2) and TRBJ2-1; 9 bases align to TRBD1. The J segment lost 5 bases and the V segment lost 4 bases, leaving 9 bases of the junction unmatched. There are 16 residues in the CDR3. Germline CDR1 and CDR2: LGHDT and YNNKEL (reference sequence).

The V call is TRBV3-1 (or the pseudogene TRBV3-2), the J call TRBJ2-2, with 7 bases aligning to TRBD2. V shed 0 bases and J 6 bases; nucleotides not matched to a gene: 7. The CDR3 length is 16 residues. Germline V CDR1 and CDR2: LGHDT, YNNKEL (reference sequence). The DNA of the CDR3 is TGTGCCAGCAGCCAAGAAAGTCTAGCGGCGGCCGGGGAGCTGTTTTTT. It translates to CASSQESLAAAGELFF.

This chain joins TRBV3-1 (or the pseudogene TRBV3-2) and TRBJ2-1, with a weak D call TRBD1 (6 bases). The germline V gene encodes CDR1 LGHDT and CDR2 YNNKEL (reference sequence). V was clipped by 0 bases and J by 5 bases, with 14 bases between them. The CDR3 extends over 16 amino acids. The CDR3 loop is CASSQDSGHINNEQFF. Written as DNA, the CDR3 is TGTGCCAGCAGCCAAGATTCGGGACACATCAACAATGAGCAGTTCTTC.

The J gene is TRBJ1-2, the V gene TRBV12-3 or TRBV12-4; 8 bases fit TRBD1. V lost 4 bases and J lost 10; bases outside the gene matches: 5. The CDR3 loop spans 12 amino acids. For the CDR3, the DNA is TGTGCCAGCAGTTCTGGACAGGGAGTCTACACCTTC. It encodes CASSSGQGVYTF.

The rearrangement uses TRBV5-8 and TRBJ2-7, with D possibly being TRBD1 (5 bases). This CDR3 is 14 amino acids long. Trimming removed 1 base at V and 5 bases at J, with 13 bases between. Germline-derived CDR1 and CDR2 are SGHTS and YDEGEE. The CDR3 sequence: CASSLRQPSDEQYF. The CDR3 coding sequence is TGTGCCAGCAGCTTGCGACAGCCCAGCGACGAGCAGTACTTC.

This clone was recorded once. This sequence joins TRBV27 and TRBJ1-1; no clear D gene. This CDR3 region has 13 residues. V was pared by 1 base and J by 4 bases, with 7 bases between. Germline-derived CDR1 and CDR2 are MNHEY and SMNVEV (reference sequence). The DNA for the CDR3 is TGTGCCAGCAGTTTATTCTGGGGCACTGAAGCTTTCTTT. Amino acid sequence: CASSLFWGTEAFF.

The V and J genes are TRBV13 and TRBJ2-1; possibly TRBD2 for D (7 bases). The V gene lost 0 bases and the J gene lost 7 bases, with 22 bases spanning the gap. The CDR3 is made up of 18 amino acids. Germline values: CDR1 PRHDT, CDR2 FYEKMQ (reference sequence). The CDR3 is CASSLGPSGGARGNEQFF. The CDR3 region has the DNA TGTGCCAGCAGCTTAGGCCCGTCGGGGGGCGCTCGGGGGAATGAGCAGTTCTTC. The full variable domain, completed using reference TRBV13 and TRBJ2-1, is AAGVIQSPRHLIKEKRETATLKCYPIPRHDTVYWYQQGPGQDPQFLISFYEKMQSDKGSIPDRFSAQQFSDYHSELNMSSLELGDSALYFCASSLGPSGGARGNEQFFGPGTRLTVL.

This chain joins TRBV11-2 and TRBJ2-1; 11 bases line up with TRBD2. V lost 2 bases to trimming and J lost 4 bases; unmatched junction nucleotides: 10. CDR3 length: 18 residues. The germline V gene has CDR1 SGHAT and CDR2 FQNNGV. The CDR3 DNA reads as TGTGCCAGCAGCTTATTTGGACTAGCGGGCCGAAAGTACAATGAGCAGTTCTTC. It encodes CASSLFGLAGRKYNEQFF.

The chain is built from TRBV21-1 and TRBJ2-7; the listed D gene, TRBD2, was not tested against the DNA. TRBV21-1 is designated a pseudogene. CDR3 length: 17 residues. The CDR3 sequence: CASSKAPGGGVSREQYV. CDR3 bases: TGTGCCAGCAGCAAAGCCCCTGGGGGGGGCGTCAGTCGCGAGCAGTACGTC.

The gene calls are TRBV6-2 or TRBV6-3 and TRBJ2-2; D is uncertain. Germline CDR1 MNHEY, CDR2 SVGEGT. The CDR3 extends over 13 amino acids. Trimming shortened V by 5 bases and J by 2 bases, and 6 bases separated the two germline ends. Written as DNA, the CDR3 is TGTGCCAGCAGTCGCCTTAACACCGGGGAGCTGTTTTTT. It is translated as CASSRLNTGELFF.

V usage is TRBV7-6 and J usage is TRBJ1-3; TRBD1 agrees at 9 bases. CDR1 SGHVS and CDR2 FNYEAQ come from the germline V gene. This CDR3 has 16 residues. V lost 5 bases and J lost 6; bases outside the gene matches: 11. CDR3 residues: CASSAGTGTLENTIYF. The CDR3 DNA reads TGTGCCAGCAGCGCCGGGACAGGGACTTTGGAAAACACCATATATTTT.

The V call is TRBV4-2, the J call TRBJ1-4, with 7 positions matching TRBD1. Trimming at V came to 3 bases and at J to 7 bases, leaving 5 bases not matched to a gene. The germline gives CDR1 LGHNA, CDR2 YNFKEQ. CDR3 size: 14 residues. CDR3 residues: CASSQRQGGEKLFF. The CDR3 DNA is TGTGCCAGCAGCCAGAGACAGGGCGGTGAAAAACTGTTTTTT.

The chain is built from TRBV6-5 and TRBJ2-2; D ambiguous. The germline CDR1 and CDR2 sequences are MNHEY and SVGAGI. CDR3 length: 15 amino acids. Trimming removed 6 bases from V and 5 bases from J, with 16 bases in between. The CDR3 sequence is CASSKRPFPTGELFF. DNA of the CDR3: TGTGCCAGCAGCAAGAGACCATTCCCGACCGGGGAGCTGTTTTTT.